This entry lists 16 T cell receptor beta chains sequenced from one sample in a study of blood T cell repertoires in COVID-19. The protocol was immunoSEQ multiplex PCR, while the TCRdb copy is restricted to in-frame clones and leaves out a portion. The data hold about 440,000 clones, with around 89% observed a single time. Sequenced: peripheral blood. These receptors all stem from a woman in her 30s with acute or convalescent COVID-19.

This clone was seen only a few times. The rearrangement joins TRBV10-3 to TRBJ2-7; possibly TRBD2 for D (6 bases). Trimming removed 4 bases from V and 3 bases from J, with 16 bases in between. CDR3 length: 15 amino acids. The V gene's germline CDR1 is ENHRY and CDR2 SYGVKD. In DNA, the CDR3 is TGTGCCATCAGTGCCCGGCGGGGTGGGGTCTACGAGCAGTACTTC. Amino acids: CAISARRGGVYEQYF.

This sequence joins TRBV6-4 and TRBJ1-2, with 10 positions matching TRBD1. Trimming took 5 bases from V and 4 from J; bases not matched to a gene: 10. The germline V gene encodes CDR1 MRHNA and CDR2 SNTAGT. This CDR3 comprises 16 residues. The CDR3 sequence: CASSPSGTGDFYGYTF. The DNA for the CDR3 is TGTGCCAGCAGTCCTTCCGGGACAGGGGACTTCTATGGCTACACCTTC.

The chain carries TRBV9 and TRBJ2-1; tentatively, D is TRBD2 (6 bases). Trimming shortened V by 2 bases and J by 4 bases, and 16 bases separated the two germline ends. Germline V gives CDR1 SGDLS, CDR2 YYNGEE. The CDR3 has 16 amino acids. CDR3 loop: CASSVGEDIGYNEQFF. DNA of the CDR3: TGTGCCAGCAGCGTCGGGGAGGACATTGGGTACAATGAGCAGTTCTTC.

CDR3: CASSYDPRVNEQYF. CDR3 sequence (DNA): TGTGCCAGCAGTTACGATCCCAGGGTCAACGAGCAGTACTTC. This sequence joins TRBV6-5 and TRBJ2-7; D possibly corresponds to TRBD1 (5 bases). This CDR3 region has 14 residues. V was pared by 2 bases and J by 5 bases, with 13 bases between. Germline values: CDR1 MNHEY, CDR2 SVGAGI.

The rearrangement joins TRBV28 to TRBJ2-1; 7 bases match TRBD2. The CDR3 covers 15 residues. The ends lost 7 bases at V and 0 bases at J; junction bases unmatched: 6. CDR1 is MDHEN and CDR2 is SYDVKM in the germline V gene. CDR3 in DNA: TGTGCCAGCAAGATCGGCGGGAGCTCCTACAATGAGCAGTTCTTC. Encoded protein: CASKIGGSSYNEQFF.

This rearrangement joins TRBV7-3 to TRBJ2-1; 10 positions agree with TRBD2. The V and J ends lost 1 base and 8 bases, in that order; junction bases with no gene match: 8. Germline values: CDR1 SGHTA, CDR2 FQGTGA. The CDR3 extends over 16 amino acids. The CDR3 DNA sequence: TGTGCCAGCAGCTTAAGCCCAGCGGGGGGGCCCTATGAGCAGTTCTTC. Protein: CASSLSPAGGPYEQFF. Full variable domain (outside the CDR3, taken from reference TRBV7-3 and TRBJ2-1): GAGVSQTPSNKVTEKGKYVELRCDPISGHTALYWYRQSLGQGPEFLIYFQGTGAADDSGLPNDRFFAVRPEGSVSTLKIQRTERGDSAVYLCASSLSPAGGPYEQFFGPGTRLTVL.

The V and J genes are TRBV6-5 and TRBJ2-3; 9 positions match TRBD1. Germline CDR1 MNHEY, CDR2 SVGAGI. With V trimmed by 8 bases and J by 2 bases, 8 bases remained unmatched. CDR3 length: 15 amino acids. The CDR3 loop is CASRKDRGPTDTQYF. CDR3 nucleotides: TGTGCCAGCCGGAAGGACAGGGGACCCACAGATACGCAGTATTTT.

V gene TRBV5-5 combines with J gene TRBJ2-1, with 14 bases that match TRBD2. The CDR3 length is 19 residues. Trimming cost V 4 bases and J 0 bases; bases outside gene matches: 9. Germline loops: CDR1 SGHKS, CDR2 YYEKEE (reference sequence). The CDR3 sequence: CASSTGLAGGPSSYNEQFF. In nucleotides, the CDR3 is TGTGCCAGCAGCACCGGACTAGCGGGGGGCCCGAGCTCCTACAATGAGCAGTTCTTC.

CDR3 loop: CASQDSPNTEAFF. For the CDR3, the DNA is TGTGCCAGTCAGGACAGCCCGAACACTGAAGCTTTCTTT. This chain uses TRBV5-6 with TRBJ1-1; D might be TRBD1 (6 bases). Looked up from germline, CDR1 is SGHDT and CDR2 is YYEEEE. The V end was cut by 8 bases, the J end by 1 base, with 12 bases between. The CDR3 is made up of 13 amino acids.

V gene TRBV28 combines with J gene TRBJ1-1; the D gene is possibly TRBD1 (6 bases). The CDR3 loop spans 13 amino acids. CDR1 MDHEN and CDR2 SYDVKM come from the germline V gene. V lost 5 bases, J lost 10 bases, and 17 bases lay in between. CDR3 sequence (DNA): TGTGCCAGCAGTCGAGATAGGGGGATCGGAGCTTTCTTT. This codes for CASSRDRGIGAFF.

The chain uses TRBV5-1 and TRBJ2-2; perhaps TRBD1 as D (5 bases). The CDR3 contains 16 residues. V was trimmed by 1 base and J by 0 bases, leaving 10 bases between them. From germline, CDR1 is SGHRS and CDR2 YFSETQ. CDR3 protein: CASSLLVTANTGELFF. The CDR3 DNA reads as TGCGCCAGCAGCTTGCTCGTGACAGCGAACACCGGGGAGCTGTTTTTT.

This chain uses TRBV6-5 with TRBJ1-4; 8 bases line up with TRBD1. CDR1 MNHEY and CDR2 SVGAGI come from the germline V gene. The length of the CDR3 is 14 residues. Trimming cost V 9 bases and J 5 bases; bases outside gene matches: 8. The CDR3 DNA sequence: TGTGCCAGTAAATCGGGACAGGAGAATGAAAAACTGTTTTTT. This gives the protein CASKSGQENEKLFF.

The chain combines TRBV5-1 with TRBJ2-7, with a tentative D call TRBD1 (6 bases). Germline CDR1 reads SGHRS; CDR2 reads YFSETQ. The CDR3 has 16 residues. Trimming took off 1 base at V and 3 bases at J, with 17 bases between the two ends. DNA of the CDR3: TGCGCCAGCAGCTTGATTAACGGGGCCAGGGGCTACGAGCAGTACTTC. The encoded protein is CASSLINGARGYEQYF.

V usage is TRBV12-5 and J usage is TRBJ2-1; TRBD2 matches at 8 bases. Trimming cost V 0 bases and J 2 bases; bases outside gene matches: 6. The germline CDR1 and CDR2 sequences are LGHNT and FRNRAP. CDR3 length: 17 residues. The CDR3 here is CASGLVHSGGPYNEQFF. In nucleotides, the CDR3 is TGTGCTAGTGGTTTGGTACATTCGGGGGGGCCCTACAATGAGCAGTTCTTC.

The V call is TRBV28, the J call TRBJ1-2, with D hard to call. There are 15 residues in the CDR3. V gave up 6 bases and J gave up 4 bases, with 18 bases separating them. Germline V gives CDR1 MDHEN, CDR2 SYDVKM. For the CDR3, the DNA is TGTGCCAGCAGACCAACCCCCCCACAGTCCTATGGCTACACCTTC. Translated: CASRPTPPQSYGYTF.

The V gene is TRBV15, the J gene TRBJ2-4; 7 bases agree with TRBD2. The CDR3 is made up of 22 amino acids. Germline V gene sequence: CDR1 LNHNV, CDR2 YYDKDF (reference sequence). The V segment lost 0 bases and the J segment 0 bases; nucleotides outside the gene matches: 20. The CDR3 DNA is TGTGCCACCAGCAGAGACGGGGGGAGACTAGCAAGTCTTTTGTCAGCCAAAAACATTCAGTACTTC. Translating gives CATSRDGGRLASLLSAKNIQYF.